The TCR beta chain under discussion was sequenced for a study of early T cells in non-severe SARS-CoV-2 infection (dated by TCRdb to the early 2020s). A note on the overall study: Because TCR sequencing relied on bulk RNA taken from unsorted whole blood, pairing of alpha and beta chains was not possible. The investigation overall reported the following: VDJdb matching was skewed toward anti-spike CD8 responses and likely underestimated virus-specific expansions by missing private and CD4 specificities.

This clonotype was counted many times. Its antigen specificity is not known. Base qualities are not at hand, and no much larger clone is one base apart. The library was built by means of 5' RACE. TCRdb records NextSeq 500 as the sequencer. In the TCR library protocol, unique molecular identifiers were attached to individual cDNA molecules to correct for PCR bias and sequencing error. TCR alpha and beta chains were both sequenced, and the abundances of alpha and beta sequences in each sample were closely correlated with each other. As for how the authors treated the data: Decombinator V4 was used to annotate the V gene, J gene and CDR3 of the TCR sequences. TCRs were defined as expanded if a significant change between any two time points was detected under a Poisson model with p below 0.0001. TCR abundances were normalised to the total number of TCRs sequenced per sample and were expressed as counts per million. TRAV1-2 paired with TRAJ12, TRAJ20 or TRAJ33 defined MAIT TCRs, while TRAV10 paired with TRAJ18 defined iNKT TCRs. VDJdb, accessed on 1 November 2021, was searched for TCRs annotated for CMV, EBV and SARS-CoV-2, and TCRs annotated for more than one antigen were excluded. TCRdb reanalyzed the raw reads on its own, using fastp at Q25 for trimming and MiXCR for clone calling, and kept in-frame beta chains. Entries that share a CDR3 protein sequence are merged under the most common genes and DNA. TCRdb, not the authors, supplied the V and J calls. A total of 25,000 to 30,000 distinct CDR3 sequences appear in this sample, approximately 4.8% of them only once. The ten largest account for 10% of the sample.

A case-control design nested within a healthcare worker cohort in London, UK, was used, with weekly nasopharyngeal swab PCR tests and blood sampling performed. Healthcare workers were recruited during the week of the UK lockdown, between 23 and 31 March 2020, and followed weekly for up to roughly 15 weeks. V ends up 6 bases short and J 2 bases short, with an unmatched junction base count of 1. Looking up the germline V gene yields CDR1 MDHEN and CDR2 SYDVKM. From cysteine to phenylalanine, the CDR3 is 13 amino acids long. Just CDR3 DNA is preserved here, 39 bases in frame from base 1. In this chain, TRBV28 is recombined with TRBJ2-5, with 9 middle bases fitting TRBD1. This receptor was taken from an adult who was a healthcare worker with PCR-confirmed SARS-CoV-2 infection or an uninfected control (not recorded which). Sample: whole blood. The CDR3 protein is CASRGTGQETQYF. The nucleotide sequence reads as follows: TGTGCCAGCAGAGGGACAGGGCAAGAGACCCAGTACTTC.